This T cell receptor (beta chain) was captured in a study of cytomegalovirus exposure and HLA in healthy donors. Notes on the study in general: The study flagged some 170 TCR beta chains as cytomegalovirus-associated. Versus the approximately 700-donor mean, an Asian-associated ancestry cluster reportedly showed fewer N-insertions in a later analysis.

CDR3 size: 12 residues. The V end lost 4 bases, the J end lost 3 bases, and 7 bases lay between the germline ends. CDR1 and CDR2 (germline): SGHNT, YYREEE (reference sequence). Details on this clone: Its cognate antigen is unknown.

PCR primers comprised 60 Vbeta and 13 Jbeta primers. Repertoires were generated with immunoSEQ multiplex PCR, while TCRdb's copy carries only in-frame clones and drops some. The sample has 90,000 to 100,000 clones. The chain links TRBV5-4 to TRBJ2-5; D not certain. The source material was PBMCs. This receptor was taken from a woman aged 25 to 39 in good health and CMV-seronegative. The CDR3 DNA follows: TGTGCCAGCAGCCCCCTTGAAGAGACCCAGTACTTC. It codes for CASSPLEETQYF.